The rows below give T cell receptor beta chains drawn from one sample of a study of blood T cell repertoires in COVID-19. Here immunoSEQ multiplex PCR was the method, and the copy in TCRdb shows in-frame clones only, minus some. This table holds roughly 100,000 clones, 75% to 90% found once. Sample: peripheral blood. Every receptor here comes from a woman older than 75 with acute or convalescent COVID-19. Each CDR3 is given without its conserved first and last residue. Each record gives: CDR3 protein, V gene, CDR3 length, clone size, J gene. Size values are once, few and many counts, or a class for expanded clones, and some rows have none.

CDR3aa: ASSLIGGGQETQY; v_gene: TRBV5-1; len: 13; abundance: .; j_gene: TRBJ2-5
CDR3aa: ASSFPGRRNEQF; v_gene: TRBV18; len: 12; abundance: .; j_gene: TRBJ2-1
CDR3aa: ASSLRFSGANVLT; v_gene: TRBV19; len: 13; abundance: .; j_gene: TRBJ2-6
CDR3aa: ASSVERDNEQF; v_gene: TRBV2; len: 11; abundance: .; j_gene: TRBJ2-1
CDR3aa: ASSYSGQGGYT; v_gene: TRBV6-5; len: 11; abundance: .; j_gene: TRBJ1-2
CDR3aa: ASSLRETEAF; v_gene: TRBV7-8; len: 10; abundance: .; j_gene: TRBJ1-1
CDR3aa: ASSLLNSPLH; v_gene: TRBV5-6; len: 10; abundance: .; j_gene: TRBJ1-6
CDR3aa: ASSPGQGAYEQY; v_gene: TRBV2; len: 12; abundance: .; j_gene: TRBJ2-7
CDR3aa: ASSPPRDRTTVTGNTIY; v_gene: TRBV18; len: 17; abundance: .; j_gene: TRBJ1-3
CDR3aa: ASSLLGTGANVLT; v_gene: TRBV28; len: 13; abundance: .; j_gene: TRBJ2-6
CDR3aa: ASRLGGGQVEKLF; v_gene: TRBV28; len: 13; abundance: .; j_gene: TRBJ1-4
CDR3aa: ASSVGLGGTDTQY; v_gene: TRBV9; len: 13; abundance: .; j_gene: TRBJ2-3
CDR3aa: ASARQGSSGANVLT; v_gene: TRBV19; len: 14; abundance: .; j_gene: TRBJ2-6
CDR3aa: ASQQGRQPQH; v_gene: TRBV6-5; len: 10; abundance: .; j_gene: TRBJ1-5
CDR3aa: AISWTGDSNQPQH; v_gene: TRBV10-3; len: 13; abundance: .; j_gene: TRBJ1-5
CDR3aa: ASSEFGRGYNSPLH; v_gene: TRBV6-4; len: 14; abundance: .; j_gene: TRBJ1-6
CDR3aa: ASSDSGTGGLGNQPQH; v_gene: TRBV2; len: 16; abundance: .; j_gene: TRBJ1-5
CDR3aa: SVGGWGSYEQY; v_gene: TRBV29-1; len: 11; abundance: .; j_gene: TRBJ2-7
CDR3aa: ASHRTGGDTEAF; v_gene: TRBV5-1; len: 12; abundance: .; j_gene: TRBJ1-1
CDR3aa: ASSVRYEQY; v_gene: TRBV2; len: 9; abundance: once; j_gene: TRBJ2-7
CDR3aa: ASSPSPGKLF; v_gene: TRBV28; len: 10; abundance: once; j_gene: TRBJ1-4
CDR3aa: ASSLVPGMTDTQY; v_gene: TRBV11-2; len: 13; abundance: .; j_gene: TRBJ2-3